Sequencing of this TCR beta chain was carried out in a study of CD8 T cells in Susac syndrome. With random hexamers, reverse transcription was performed on about 0.45 to 1 ug of RNA. MiXCR, applied by TCRdb to the immunoSEQ multiplex PCR reads, yields one record per CDR3 protein. The sample lists approximately 80,000 distinct CDR3 sequences, 90% to 95% seen once, with roughly 0.49% in the top ten. This TCR was sampled from a human donor with multiple sclerosis. The sequenced sample was CD8+ T cells from PBMCs.

The CDR3 region is CASRASGGANEQFF. In DNA form, the CDR3 reads TGTGCCAGCAGGGCTAGCGGGGGGGCAAATGAGCAGTTCTTC. The chain employs TRBV7-9 and TRBJ2-1, with TRBD2 matching 12 bases. CDR3 size: 14 residues. V shed 6 bases, J shed 7 bases, and the junction held 4 bases outside the gene matches. Germline V gives CDR1 SEHNR, CDR2 FQNEAQ (reference sequence). Supplemented by reference TRBV7-9 and TRBJ2-1, the full variable domain reads DTGVSQNPRHKITKRGQNVTFRCDPISEHNRLYWYRQTLGQGPEFLTYFQNEAQLEKSRLLSDRFSAERPKGSFSTLEIQRTEQGDSAMYLCASRASGGANEQFFGPGTRLTVL.